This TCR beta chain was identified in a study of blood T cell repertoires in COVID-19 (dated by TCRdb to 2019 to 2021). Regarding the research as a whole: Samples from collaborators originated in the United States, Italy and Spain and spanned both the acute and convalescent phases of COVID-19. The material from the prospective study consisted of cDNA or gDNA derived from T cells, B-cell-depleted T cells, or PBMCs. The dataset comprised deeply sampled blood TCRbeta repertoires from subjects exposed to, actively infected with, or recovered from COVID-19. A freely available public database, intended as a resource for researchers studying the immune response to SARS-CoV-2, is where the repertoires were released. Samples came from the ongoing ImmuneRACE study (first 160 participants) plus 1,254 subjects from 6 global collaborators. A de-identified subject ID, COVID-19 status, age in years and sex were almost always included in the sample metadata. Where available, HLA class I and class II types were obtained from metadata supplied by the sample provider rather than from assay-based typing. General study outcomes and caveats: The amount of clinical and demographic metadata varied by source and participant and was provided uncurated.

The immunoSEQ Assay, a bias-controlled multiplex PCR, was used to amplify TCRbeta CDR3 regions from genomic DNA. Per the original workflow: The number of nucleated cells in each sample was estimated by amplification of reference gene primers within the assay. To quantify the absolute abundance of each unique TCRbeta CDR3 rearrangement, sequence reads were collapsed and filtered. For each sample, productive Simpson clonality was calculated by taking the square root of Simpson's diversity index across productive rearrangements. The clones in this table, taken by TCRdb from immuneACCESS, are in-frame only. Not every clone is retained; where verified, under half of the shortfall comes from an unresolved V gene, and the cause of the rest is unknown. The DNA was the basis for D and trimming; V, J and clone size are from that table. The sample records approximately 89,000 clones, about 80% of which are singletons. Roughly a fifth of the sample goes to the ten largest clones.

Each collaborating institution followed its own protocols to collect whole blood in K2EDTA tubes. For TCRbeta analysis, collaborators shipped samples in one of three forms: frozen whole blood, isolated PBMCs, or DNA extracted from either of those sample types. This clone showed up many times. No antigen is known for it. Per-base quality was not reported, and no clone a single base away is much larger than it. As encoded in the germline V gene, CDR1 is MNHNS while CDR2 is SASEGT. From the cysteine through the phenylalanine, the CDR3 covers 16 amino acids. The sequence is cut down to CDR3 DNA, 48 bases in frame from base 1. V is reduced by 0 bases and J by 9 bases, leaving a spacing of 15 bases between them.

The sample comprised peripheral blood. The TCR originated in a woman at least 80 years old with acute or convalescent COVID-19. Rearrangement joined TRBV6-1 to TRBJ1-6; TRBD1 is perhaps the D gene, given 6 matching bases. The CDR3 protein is CASSEAVAGEGSPLHF. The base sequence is TGTGCCAGCAGTGAAGCGGTGGCAGGGGAAGGTTCACCCCTCCACTTT.